These 29 T cell receptor beta chains share one sample of origin, sequenced in a study of a mutant IDH1 vaccine in newly diagnosed glioma. Their recognized antigens are unknown. Only in-frame clones appear in the TCRdb table, and some are missing; sequencing was by immunoSEQ multiplex PCR. The sample yields fewer than 40,000 clones, more than 75% seen once. Described time point: week 5, during vaccination. Doses of 300 ug of mutant IDH1 20-mer peptide were given with topical imiquimod. The sequencing used PBMCs, collected from a glioma patient whose treatment included an IDH1 peptide vaccine. The receptors derive from a man aged 35 to 55 with glioma.

V usage is TRBV5-6 and J usage is TRBJ1-2; no firm D call. Germline CDR1 SGHDT, CDR2 YYEEEE. This CDR3 has 14 amino acids. V lost 1 base to trimming and J lost 11 bases, with 18 bases between them. The CDR3: CASSLLAGSTLYTF. Here the CDR3 DNA reads TGTGCCAGCAGCTTGCTCGCAGGTTCCACCCTTTACACCTTC.

The chain links TRBV6-1 to TRBJ1-6; D is unclear. Trimming left V 6 bases short and J 0 bases short, with 12 bases between. The CDR3 runs 16 residues. CDR1 MNHNS and CDR2 SASEGT come from the germline V gene. Here the CDR3 DNA reads TGTGCCAGCAGCGAACGAGTTAGCTCCTATAATTCACCCCTCCACTTT. This gives the protein CASSERVSSYNSPLHF.

J is TRBJ2-5 and V is TRBV9; D is perhaps TRBD2 (7 bases). CDR1 SGDLS and CDR2 YYNGEE come from the germline V gene. The CDR3 loop spans 15 amino acids. V lost 0 bases to trimming and J lost 5 bases, with 14 bases between them. This CDR3 reads CASSVEGGAQETQYF. In DNA form, the CDR3 reads TGTGCCAGCAGCGTAGAGGGGGGGGCCCAGGAGACCCAGTACTTC.

The rearrangement uses TRBV14 and TRBJ2-1; 8 positions match TRBD1. J was trimmed by 9 bases and V by 0 bases; bases with no gene match: 7. Germline lookup yields CDR1 SGHDN and CDR2 FVKESK. The CDR3 loop spans 15 amino acids. The CDR3 protein is CASSQDLTGDSEQFF. In DNA form, the CDR3 reads TGTGCCAGCAGCCAAGATCTGACAGGGGATAGTGAGCAGTTCTTC.

V gene TRBV5-4 combines with J gene TRBJ1-5; 10 bases fit TRBD1. The V segment lost 4 bases and the J segment 2 bases; nucleotides outside the gene matches: 6. CDR1 is SGHNT, CDR2 YYREEE, per germline (reference sequence). This CDR3 is 16 amino acids long. This CDR3 reads CASSHMTGGGNQPQHF. CDR3 bases: TGTGCCAGCAGCCATATGACAGGGGGCGGCAATCAGCCCCAGCATTTT.

J is TRBJ2-3 and V is TRBV9; maybe TRBD2 (6 bases). The CDR3 sequence is 14 residues long. Germline loops: CDR1 SGDLS, CDR2 YYNGEE. V was pared by 6 bases and J by 2 bases, with 13 bases between. The DNA of the CDR3 is TGTGCCAGCACCCTCTGGGACTCCACAGATACGCAGTATTTT. The encoded protein is CASTLWDSTDTQYF.

The chain links TRBV10-3 to TRBJ2-1, with 10 nucleotides matching TRBD2. With V trimmed by 2 bases and J by 7 bases, 5 bases remained unmatched. Germline assignment: CDR1 ENHRY and CDR2 SYGVKD. CDR3 size: 15 residues. This CDR3 reads CAISEGTSASNEQFF. CDR3 coding DNA: TGTGCCATCAGTGAGGGGACTAGCGCGTCAAATGAGCAGTTCTTC.

This chain connects TRBV5-1 to TRBJ2-7, with 9 bases lining up with TRBD2. The CDR3 runs 16 residues. In germline, CDR1 is SGHRS, CDR2 YFSETQ. J was trimmed by 2 bases and V by 3 bases; bases with no gene match: 9. The CDR3: CASSSGTSRITYEQYF. In DNA, the CDR3 is TGCGCCAGCAGCTCAGGGACTAGCCGTATTACCTACGAGCAGTACTTC. Drawing the rest from reference TRBV5-1 and TRBJ2-7, the complete variable domain is KAGVTQTPRYLIKTRGQQVTLSCSPISGHRSVSWYQQTPGQGLQFLFEYFSETQRNKGNFPGRFSGRQFSNSRSEMNVSTLELGDSALYLCASSSGTSRITYEQYFGPGTRLTVT.

Only a few counts were recorded for this clone. This chain uses TRBV10-3 with TRBJ1-5, with a tentative D call TRBD1 (5 bases). Germline V gene sequence: CDR1 ENHRY, CDR2 SYGVKD. The CDR3 consists of 16 residues. Deletions cut 10 bases from V and 0 bases from J, with 19 bases between. This CDR3 is CATRDELGNSNQPQHF. The CDR3 DNA sequence: TGTGCCACGCGGGACGAACTTGGGAATAGCAATCAGCCCCAGCATTTT.

The rearrangement uses TRBV5-8 and TRBJ2-5, with a possible D match to TRBD1 (6 bases). Germline V lookup: CDR1 SGHTS, CDR2 YDEGEE. The CDR3 contains 16 residues. Trimming removed 4 bases from V and 1 base from J, with 17 bases in between. CDR3: CASSPPWGTTQETQYF. DNA of the CDR3: TGTGCCAGCAGCCCGCCCTGGGGGACAACCCAAGAGACCCAGTACTTC. Full variable domain (outside the CDR3, taken from reference TRBV5-8 and TRBJ2-5): EAGVTQSPTHLIKTRGQQATLRCSPISGHTSVYWYQQALGLGLQFLLWYDEGEERNRGNFPPRFSGRQFPNYSSELNVNALELEDSALYLCASSPPWGTTQETQYFGPGTRLLVL.

V usage is TRBV27 and J usage is TRBJ1-1, with D perhaps TRBD1 (5 bases). This CDR3 is built from 13 residues. Deletions cut 2 bases from V and 4 bases from J, with 8 bases between. CDR1 and CDR2 (germline): MNHEY, SMNVEV (reference sequence). CDR3 DNA: TGTGCCAGCAGTTTACAGAGGGGCACTGAAGCTTTCTTT. Translating it yields CASSLQRGTEAFF.

The chain is built from TRBV19 and TRBJ1-2; TRBD1 matches at 12 bases. Germline V gene sequence: CDR1 LNHDA, CDR2 SQIVND (reference sequence). The CDR3 is made up of 15 amino acids. The CDR3: CAGGATGTGGLVLTF. The CDR3 DNA follows: TGTGCGGGCGGTGCAACCGGGACAGGGGGCCTAGTTCTCACCTTC.

The gene calls are TRBV4-1 and TRBJ1-6; maybe TRBD1 (5 bases). V lost 0 bases and J 0 bases, leaving 12 bases between the germline ends. This CDR3 has 18 amino acids. Germline CDR1 reads MGHRA; CDR2 reads YSYEKL. The CDR3 sequence is CASSQDPRASSYNSPLHF. CDR3 coding DNA: TGCGCCAGCAGCCAAGATCCCAGGGCAAGCTCCTATAATTCACCCCTCCACTTT.

V gene TRBV5-4 combines with J gene TRBJ1-2; a weak D match, TRBD1 (6 bases). Germline V gives CDR1 SGHNT, CDR2 YYREEE (reference sequence). This CDR3 has 16 amino acids. V lost 0 bases to trimming and J lost 3 bases, with 15 bases between them. CDR3 DNA: TGTGCCAGCAGCTTGGGGTCAGGGGCCCATTACTATGGCTACACCTTC. This encodes CASSLGSGAHYYGYTF.

The chain recombines TRBV11-2 with TRBJ1-2, with a weak D call TRBD1 (6 bases). Germline CDR1 SGHAT, CDR2 FQNNGV. The V and J ends lost 5 bases and 7 bases respectively, with 14 bases between them. The CDR3 totals 13 residues. The CDR3 DNA sequence: TGTGCCAGCAGCCTAGGCACAGGGAGTGGCTACACCTTC. Translating it yields CASSLGTGSGYTF.

The sample holds one count of this clone. The chain is built from TRBV18 and TRBJ2-2; no firm D call. CDR1 KGHSH and CDR2 LQKENI come from the germline V gene. V dropped 5 bases and J dropped 4 bases, with 5 bases sitting between them. The CDR3 consists of 12 residues. CDR3 sequence reads: CASSTRTGELFF. DNA of the CDR3: TGTGCCAGCTCAACCCGCACCGGGGAGCTGTTTTTT.

V usage is TRBV27 and J usage is TRBJ1-1; no reliable D call. This CDR3 spans 13 amino acids. Looked up from germline, CDR1 is MNHEY and CDR2 is SMNVEV (reference sequence). Deletions cut 2 bases from V and 4 bases from J, with 8 bases between. DNA for the CDR3: TGTGCCAGCAGTTTAAGGCCCAGCACTGAAGCTTTCTTT. It translates to CASSLRPSTEAFF.

This clone came up a few times. The V gene is TRBV6-5, the J gene TRBJ1-2; D is undetermined. The CDR3 spans 15 residues. Trimming removed 0 bases from V and 6 bases from J, with 14 bases in between. Germline CDR1 MNHEY, CDR2 SVGAGI. CDR3 in DNA: TGTGCCAGCAGTTACTCGACGGGGAAGTGGAATGGCTACACCTTC. It codes for CASSYSTGKWNGYTF.

This CDR3 reads CASSRETTEAFF. The CDR3 DNA reads TGTGCCAGCTCCCGGGAGACGACTGAAGCTTTCTTT. V and J are TRBV6-6 and TRBJ1-1; D unclear. V was cut by 8 bases and J by 5 bases, with 12 bases left in between. The CDR3 contains 12 residues. Germline V gene sequence: CDR1 MNHNY, CDR2 SVGAGI (reference sequence).

The genes are TRBV7-8 and TRBJ2-7; D perhaps matches TRBD2 (6 bases). The CDR3 sequence is 14 residues long. Germline assignment: CDR1 SGHVS and CDR2 FQNEAQ. Trimming stripped 5 bases from V and 0 bases from J, with 11 bases between. The CDR3 bases are TGTGCCAGCAGCCCAACCGGGGGCTCCTACGAGCAGTACTTC. This translates into CASSPTGGSYEQYF.

The chain recombines TRBV5-4 with TRBJ1-6, with a tentative D call TRBD1 (5 bases). Per germline, CDR1 SGHNT and CDR2 YYREEE (reference sequence). CDR3 length: 16 amino acids. The V end lost 4 bases, the J end lost 4 bases, and 15 bases lay between the germline ends. The CDR3 coding sequence is TGTGCCAGCAGCCCAGGAGGGCGGGGGTATAATTCACCCCTCCACTTT. It codes for CASSPGGRGYNSPLHF.

This chain connects TRBV19 to TRBJ1-5; a weak D match, TRBD1 (5 bases). The ends were cut back, 4 bases at V and 2 bases at J, with 18 bases in the middle. This CDR3 is 17 amino acids long. Germline CDR1 reads LNHDA; CDR2 reads SQIVND (reference sequence). The CDR3 DNA follows: TGTGCCAGTAGTAAGGGGACCGGGCTCCTAGGCAATCAGCCCCAGCATTTT. Translating it yields CASSKGTGLLGNQPQHF.

V is TRBV27 and J is TRBJ1-1; no reliable D call. The V gene's germline CDR1 is MNHEY and CDR2 SMNVEV (reference sequence). This CDR3 has 13 amino acids. V shed 2 bases and J shed 0 bases, with 4 bases lying between them. DNA of the CDR3: TGTGCCAGCAGTTTAACTGTGAACACTGAAGCTTTCTTT. It codes for CASSLTVNTEAFF.

This chain joins TRBV2 and TRBJ2-5, with 12 bases that match TRBD1. Trimming removed 7 bases from V and 4 bases from J; junction bases left unmatched: 10. Germline V gene sequence: CDR1 SNHLY, CDR2 FYNNEI. The CDR3 is made up of 16 amino acids. For the CDR3, the DNA is TGTGCCAGCACCACGCCGGGACAGGGGGCGGGAGAGACCCAGTACTTC. Its translation is CASTTPGQGAGETQYF.

This rearrangement joins TRBV5-6 to TRBJ1-1, with TRBD1 matching over 8 bases. This CDR3 is 15 amino acids long. Germline V gives CDR1 SGHDT, CDR2 YYEEEE. Unmatched junction bases numbered 4, after V lost 3 bases and J lost 0 bases. DNA of the CDR3: TGTGCCAGCAGCTCCACGGACAGGGTGAACACTGAAGCTTTCTTT. Protein product: CASSSTDRVNTEAFF.

V usage is TRBV27 and J usage is TRBJ2-1; TRBD2 matches at 8 bases. CDR3 size: 18 residues. The V gene's germline CDR1 is MNHEY and CDR2 SMNVEV (reference sequence). V gave up 8 bases and J gave up 0 bases; unmatched junction bases: 15. CDR3 DNA sequence: TGTGCCAGCGGGAGCGTCACTAGCGGTAGGAGCTCCTACAATGAGCAGTTCTTC. The encoded protein is CASGSVTSGRSSYNEQFF.

The chain combines TRBV5-1 with TRBJ1-1; D might be TRBD1 (5 bases). The length of the CDR3 is 14 residues. Trimming took 0 bases from V and 5 from J, leaving 11 bases between them. Germline loops: CDR1 SGHRS, CDR2 YFSETQ. CDR3 loop: CASSLVTGGTEAFF. CDR3 nucleotide sequence: TGCGCCAGCAGCTTGGTCACGGGGGGGACTGAAGCTTTCTTT.

The chain has TRBV7-2 and TRBJ2-7; D gene uncertain. Trimming took off 1 base at V and 2 bases at J, with 12 bases between the two ends. CDR1 SGHTA and CDR2 FQGNSA come from the germline V gene. This CDR3 contains 15 residues. The CDR3 DNA is TGTGCCAGCAGCTTAGGCGGTCAGCCAACCTACGAGCAGTACTTC. Translating it yields CASSLGGQPTYEQYF.

The chain recombines TRBV9 with TRBJ1-1; no clear D gene. V lost 3 bases and J lost 5, with 11 bases in between. The CDR3 has 13 residues. Germline CDR1 is SGDLS and CDR2 is YYNGEE. CDR3 protein: CASSAPLGTEAFF. CDR3 coding DNA: TGTGCCAGCAGCGCGCCACTGGGGACTGAAGCTTTCTTT.